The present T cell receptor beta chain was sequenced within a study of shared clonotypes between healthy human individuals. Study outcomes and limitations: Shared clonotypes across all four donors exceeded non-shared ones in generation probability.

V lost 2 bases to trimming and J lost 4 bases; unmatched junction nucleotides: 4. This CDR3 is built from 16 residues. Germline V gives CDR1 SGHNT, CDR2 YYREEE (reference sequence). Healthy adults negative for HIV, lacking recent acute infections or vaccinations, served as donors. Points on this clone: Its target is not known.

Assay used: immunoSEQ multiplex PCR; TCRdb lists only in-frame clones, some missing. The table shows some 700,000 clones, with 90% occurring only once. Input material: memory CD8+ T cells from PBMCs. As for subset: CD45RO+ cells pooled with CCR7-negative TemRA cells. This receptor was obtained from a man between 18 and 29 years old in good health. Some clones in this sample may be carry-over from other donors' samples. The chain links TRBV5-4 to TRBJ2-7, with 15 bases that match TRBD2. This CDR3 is CASSFAGTSGRYEQYF. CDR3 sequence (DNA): TGTGCCAGCAGCTTCGCTGGGACTAGCGGGAGGTACGAGCAGTACTTC. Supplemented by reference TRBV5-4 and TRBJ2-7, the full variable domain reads ETGVTQSPTHLIKTRGQQVTLRCSSQSGHNTVSWYQQALGQGPQFIFQYYREEENGRGNFPPRFSGLQFPNYSSELNVNALELDDSALYLCASSFAGTSGRYEQYFGPGTRLTVT.